These 27 T cell receptor beta chains were all obtained from the same sample, sequenced in a study of CD8 T cells in ankylosing spondylitis. TCRdb reanalysed the 5' RACE reads using MiXCR and keeps one entry per CDR3 protein. The table includes about 300,000 distinct CDR3 sequences, about 20% detected once. Sequencing was performed on blood, either unsorted or a sorted T cell fraction (not recorded which). Receptor source: a female donor with ankylosing spondylitis or in good health (not recorded which).

This clonotype turned up a few times. The chain combines TRBV12-3 or TRBV12-4 with TRBJ1-1, with D perhaps TRBD1 (5 bases). Trimming took off 1 base at V and 4 bases at J, with 10 bases between the two ends. This CDR3 is built from 14 residues. The CDR3 DNA is TGTGCCAGCAGTTTAGGGGCGGGGCGCACTGAAGCTTTCTTT. This gives the protein CASSLGAGRTEAFF.

This chain joins TRBV11-3 and TRBJ2-5; TRBD2 is a possible D gene (5 bases). The CDR3 has 15 amino acids. Between the trimmed V and J ends, which lost 5 bases and 5 bases, there was a span of 18 bases. Per germline, CDR1 SGHNT and CDR2 YENEEA. The CDR3 nucleotides read TGTGCCAGCAGCGACCGTAGAGGGCCGTCGGAGACCCAGTACTTC. It is translated as CASSDRRGPSETQYF.

The chain links TRBV6-1 to TRBJ1-1; tentative D call: TRBD1 (6 bases). This CDR3 has 13 residues. V lost 7 bases to trimming and J lost 4 bases, with 13 bases between them. Germline V gene sequence: CDR1 MNHNS, CDR2 SASEGT. This chain's CDR3 is CASKTGYGTEAFF. The CDR3 DNA sequence: TGTGCCAGCAAAACAGGGTATGGCACTGAAGCTTTCTTT.

The sample holds a few counts of this clonotype. The rearrangement links TRBV5-1 to TRBJ2-7; D tentatively reads TRBD1 or TRBD2 (5 bases each). The length of the CDR3 is 15 residues. Between the trimmed V and J ends, which lost 0 bases and 2 bases, there was a span of 12 bases. Germline V gene lookup returns CDR1 SGHRS and CDR2 YFSETQ. The CDR3 spells CASSLAEGPAYEQYF. The CDR3 nucleotides read TGCGCCAGCAGCTTGGCCGAGGGACCAGCCTACGAGCAGTACTTC.

This chain uses TRBV6-2 or TRBV6-3 with TRBJ2-3, with a possible D match to TRBD1 (5 bases). This CDR3 comprises 14 residues. Trimming removed 5 bases from V and 4 bases from J, with 13 bases in between. CDR1 MNHEY and CDR2 SVGEGT come from the germline V gene. CDR3 protein: CASSIQDPPDTQYF. In DNA form, the CDR3 reads TGTGCCAGCAGTATACAGGATCCCCCAGATACGCAGTATTTT.

The CDR3 sequence is CAISESGQLSSGNTIYF. The CDR3 bases are TGTGCCATCAGTGAATCCGGACAGCTAAGCTCTGGAAACACCATATATTTT. V and J are TRBV10-3 and TRBJ1-3, with D perhaps matching TRBD1 (6 bases). The V gene's germline CDR1 is ENHRY and CDR2 SYGVKD. CDR3 size: 17 residues. V was pared by 3 bases and J by 0 bases, with 15 bases between.

The chain links TRBV29-1 to TRBJ2-1; 13 bases are a match to TRBD2. CDR1 SQVTM and CDR2 ANQGSEA come from the germline V gene. This CDR3 comprises 12 residues. The trim removed 3 bases at V and 14 bases at J, leaving 4 bases unmatched. The CDR3 region has the DNA TGCAGCGTTGAGACTAGCGGGAGGATTGAGTTCTTC. This encodes CSVETSGRIEFF.

The chain is built from TRBV28 and TRBJ2-1; D remains unclear. V lost 8 bases, J lost 7 bases, and 18 bases lay in between. Germline values: CDR1 MDHEN, CDR2 SYDVKM. This CDR3 comprises 14 residues. The CDR3 here is CASSIAGPGNEQFF. The CDR3 bases are TGTGCCAGCTCAATCGCCGGGCCAGGTAATGAGCAGTTCTTC.

The gene calls are TRBV7-8 and TRBJ1-2; TRBD1 aligns across 8 bases. V trimming: 1 base; J trimming: 5 bases; junction bases outside the gene matches: 3. From germline, CDR1 is SGHVS and CDR2 FQNEAQ. This CDR3 spans 14 amino acids. The CDR3 coding sequence is TGTGCCAGCAGCTTAGGGGACAGGTGGTATGGCTACACCTTC. It is translated as CASSLGDRWYGYTF.

This clonotype has a single count. V is TRBV6-5 and J is TRBJ2-7, with 8 bases fitting TRBD2. The germline V gene encodes CDR1 MNHEY and CDR2 SVGAGI. The length of the CDR3 is 16 residues. Trimming cost V 4 bases and J 2 bases; bases outside gene matches: 10. CDR3 sequence reads: CASSFAGGPMTYEQYF. The CDR3 DNA follows: TGTGCCAGCAGTTTTGCGGGAGGCCCCATGACCTACGAGCAGTACTTC.

The J gene is TRBJ2-5, the V gene TRBV5-1, with TRBD2 identical over 8 bases. The length of the CDR3 is 15 residues. Germline V lookup: CDR1 SGHRS, CDR2 YFSETQ. The trim removed 3 bases at V and 5 bases at J, leaving 9 bases unmatched. CDR3 sequence (DNA): TGCGCCAGCAGCTCGTTAGCGGGAAATAGGGAGACCCAGTACTTC. It codes for CASSSLAGNRETQYF.

This clonotype was seen a few times. The chain has TRBV6-5 and TRBJ2-5; TRBD2 is a possible D gene (6 bases). With 2 bases removed from V and 5 bases from J, the gap between germline ends came to 12 bases. Per the germline V gene, CDR1 is MNHEY and CDR2 is SVGAGI. This CDR3 spans 14 amino acids. CDR3 sequence: CASSYREWEETQYF. The CDR3 DNA follows: TGTGCCAGCAGTTACCGGGAGTGGGAGGAGACCCAGTACTTC.

This chain joins TRBV20-1 and TRBJ1-5; no clear D. Germline CDR1 is DFQATT and CDR2 is SNEGSKA (reference sequence). V lost 2 bases, J lost 0 bases, and 11 bases lay in between. The CDR3 length is 15 residues. The CDR3 nucleotides are TGCAGTGCTAGATCCGGGTTATCTAGCAATCAGCCCCAGCATTTT. Translation: CSARSGLSSNQPQHF.

J is TRBJ2-4 and V is TRBV9; 7 nucleotides agree with TRBD2. The CDR3 is 15 amino acids. Germline CDR1 SGDLS, CDR2 YYNGEE. V was pared by 0 bases and J by 5 bases, with 5 bases of the junction left unmatched. The CDR3 DNA reads TGTGCCAGCAGCGTAGTGGGCGGGAGCGAAAACATTCAGTACTTC. It yields the protein CASSVVGGSENIQYF.

The chain is built from TRBV5-8 and TRBJ2-5; D might be TRBD2 (5 bases). Germline loops: CDR1 SGHTS, CDR2 YDEGEE. The CDR3 sequence is 13 residues long. V lost 3 bases and J lost 2, with 8 bases in between. This chain's CDR3 is CASSSDYQETQYF. The CDR3 DNA follows: TGTGCCAGCAGCTCCGACTATCAAGAGACCCAGTACTTC. Looking up the rest from reference TRBV5-8 and TRBJ2-5 gives the full variable domain: EAGVTQSPTHLIKTRGQQATLRCSPISGHTSVYWYQQALGLGLQFLLWYDEGEERNRGNFPPRFSGRQFPNYSSELNVNALELEDSALYLCASSSDYQETQYFGPGTRLLVL.

This clonotype was seen ten or more times. The rearrangement uses TRBV7-2 and TRBJ2-3; 11 bases agree with TRBD2. Germline CDR1 reads SGHTA; CDR2 reads FQGNSA. Trimming removed 6 bases from V and 2 bases from J; junction bases left unmatched: 1. The CDR3 is 14 residues long. CDR3 loop: CASRLAGVTDTQYF. Here the CDR3 DNA reads TGTGCCAGCAGACTAGCGGGAGTCACAGATACGCAGTATTTT.

This clonotype turned up a few times. This chain connects TRBV5-1 to TRBJ2-1; unclear D gene. Germline-derived CDR1 and CDR2 are SGHRS and YFSETQ. V was shortened by 7 bases and J by 7 bases, with 15 bases between the two germline ends. This CDR3 has 13 amino acids. The CDR3 sequence is CASGVSDRNEQFF. The CDR3 DNA sequence: TGCGCCAGCGGGGTAAGCGACCGTAATGAGCAGTTCTTC.

Ten or more counts support this clonotype. V usage is TRBV12-3 or TRBV12-4 and J usage is TRBJ2-1; D remains ambiguous. Deletions cut 5 bases from V and 10 bases from J, with 9 bases between. CDR3 size: 11 residues. The CDR3 DNA is TGTGCCAGCAGTCCCCTTGTGGAGCAGTTCTTC. This encodes CASSPLVEQFF.

This clonotype has just a few counts. This rearrangement joins TRBV20-1 to TRBJ1-1; possible D gene TRBD1, 6 bases. In germline, CDR1 is DFQATT, CDR2 SNEGSKA (reference sequence). V was clipped by 3 bases and J by 0 bases, with 11 bases between them. This CDR3 spans 14 amino acids. CDR3 sequence reads: CSARTGSVNTEAFF. The CDR3 nucleotides are TGCAGTGCTAGGACAGGCTCGGTGAACACTGAAGCTTTCTTT.

This clonotype has only a few counts. This chain uses TRBV9 with TRBJ1-2, with TRBD1 as a possible D gene (5 bases). Germline-derived CDR1 and CDR2 are SGDLS and YYNGEE. The V end lost 3 bases, the J end lost 8 bases, and 11 bases lay between the germline ends. The CDR3 consists of 12 residues. CDR3 region: CASSDHGAGYTF. Here the CDR3 DNA reads TGTGCCAGCAGCGACCATGGGGCCGGCTACACCTTC.

This clonotype was observed at least ten times. In DNA, the CDR3 is TGTGCCACCAGCCAGGGGGCGAATTCACCCCTCCACTTT. This encodes CATSQGANSPLHF. The V call is TRBV15, the J call TRBJ1-6; 8 nucleotides match TRBD1. The CDR3 contains 13 residues. V lost 5 bases and J lost 7; bases outside the gene matches: 1. Looked up from germline, CDR1 is LNHNV and CDR2 is YYDKDF (reference sequence). Drawing the rest from reference TRBV15 and TRBJ1-6, the complete variable domain is DAMVIQNPRYQVTQFGKPVTLSCSQTLNHNVMYWYQQKSSQAPKLLFHYYDKDFNNEADTPDNFQSRRPNTSFCFLDIRSPGLGDTAMYLCATSQGANSPLHFGNGTRLTVT.

A few counts support this clonotype. The rearrangement links TRBV29-1 to TRBJ2-5, with D unresolved. The V end lost 7 bases, the J end lost 2 bases, and 8 bases lay between the germline ends. This CDR3 spans 11 amino acids. Germline assignment: CDR1 SQVTM and CDR2 ANQGSEA. CDR3 in amino acids: CSGELQETQYF. DNA for the CDR3: TGCAGCGGCGAGCTACAAGAGACCCAGTACTTC.

The rearrangement joins TRBV20-1 to TRBJ2-1; 11 nucleotides align to TRBD2. The germline CDR1 and CDR2 sequences are DFQATT and SNEGSKA (reference sequence). Losses at the gene ends were 1 base for V and 6 bases for J; bases not matched to a gene: 8. This CDR3 is built from 16 residues. The CDR3 protein is CSARVLAGGGVNEQFF. The CDR3 coding sequence is TGCAGTGCTAGAGTGCTAGCGGGGGGAGGGGTCAATGAGCAGTTCTTC.

In this sample, this clonotype turned up a few times. The chain combines TRBV20-1 with TRBJ2-7; TRBD1 or TRBD2 may be the D gene (5 bases each). The CDR3 sequence is 15 residues long. Germline V CDR1 and CDR2: DFQATT, SNEGSKA (reference sequence). V lost 4 bases, J lost 6 bases, and 22 bases lay in between. The CDR3 sequence: CSATRALGAKVEQYF. DNA for the CDR3: TGCAGTGCTACAAGGGCTCTCGGGGCTAAGGTCGAGCAGTACTTC.

A few counts support this clonotype. The chain carries TRBV6-5 and TRBJ1-5; D is undetermined. This CDR3 contains 13 residues. With 0 bases removed from V and 10 bases from J, the gap between germline ends came to 10 bases. Germline V CDR1 and CDR2: MNHEY, SVGAGI. This chain's CDR3 is CASSYSAGQPQHF. The CDR3 DNA sequence: TGTGCCAGCAGTTACTCCGCGGGTCAACCCCAGCATTTT.

A few counts support this clonotype. This chain links TRBV30 with TRBJ2-3, with D maybe TRBD2 (6 bases). Per the germline V gene, CDR1 is GTSNPN and CDR2 is SVGIG (reference sequence). The CDR3 is 15 amino acids. V was clipped by 0 bases and J by 2 bases, with 12 bases between them. CDR3 nucleotides: TGTGCCTGGAGTGTACTACTAGCTGACACAGATACGCAGTATTTT. Translation: CAWSVLLADTDTQYF.

This clonotype appeared a few times. CDR3 sequence (DNA): TGTGCCAGCAGTTTTACTAGCGGGATGGGCGAGCAGTACTTC. Amino acid sequence: CASSFTSGMGEQYF. The chain couples TRBV27 to TRBJ2-7; 10 bases are a match to TRBD2. Looked up from germline, CDR1 is MNHEY and CDR2 is SMNVEV (reference sequence). J lost 6 bases, V lost 3 bases, and 5 bases had no gene match. This CDR3 has 14 residues.